A selection of T cell receptor beta chains follows, all from one sample in a study of blood T cells in healthy people across ages. Each CDR3 protein gets one entry after TCRdb re-called the 5' RACE reads with MiXCR. Of roughly 550,000 distinct CDR3 sequences listed, 24% are singletons. The same sample was also used in a study of T cells of mothers and their children.

The material sequenced was blood. The receptors shown here come from a boy aged 10-17 years in good health. Each CDR3 is given with its conserved first and last residue. A D gene is named only where the DNA matches it firmly. The listing skips clone size in some rows; elsewhere it reads once, few, many or a size class.

d_call | j_call | v_call | clone_size | cdr3_aa | cdr3_nt
TRBD1 | TRBJ2-1 | TRBV9 | - | CASSLGQGAPSSYNEQFF | TGTGCCAGCAGCTTGGGACAGGGGGCCCCTAGCTCCTACAATGAGCAGTTCTTC
TRBD2 | TRBJ2-2 | TRBV3-1 | - | CASSQDQLARGTGELFF | TGTGCCAGCAGCCAAGATCAACTAGCGAGAGGAACCGGGGAGCTGTTTTTT
- | TRBJ2-4 | TRBV12-3/TRBV12-4 | - | CASSSVRPPWRKNIQYF | TGTGCCAGCAGTTCGGTGAGGCCCCCCTGGCGAAAAAACATTCAGTACTTC
- | TRBJ2-5 | TRBV28 | - | CATGPAGQQETQYF | TGTGCCACCGGCCCGGCAGGACAGCAAGAGACCCAGTACTTC
- | TRBJ2-4 | TRBV12-3/TRBV12-4 | - | CASSLIRLSKNIQYF | TGTGCCAGCAGTTTAATTCGACTCTCCAAAAACATTCAGTACTTC
TRBD2 | TRBJ2-4 | TRBV28 | - | CASSIAGVNIQYF | TGTGCCAGCAGCATTGCGGGGGTAAACATTCAGTACTTC
- | TRBJ2-6 | TRBV7-8 | many | CASSRGGGATGANVLTF | TGTGCCAGCAGCCGAGGAGGGGGGGCTACTGGGGCCAACGTCCTGACTTTC
- | TRBJ2-1 | TRBV12-3/TRBV12-4 | few | CASSPGLTNEQFF | TGTGCCAGCAGTCCGGGGCTTACGAATGAGCAGTTCTTC
- | TRBJ2-3 | TRBV4-1 | - | CASSQVLPDTQYF | TGCGCCAGCAGCCAAGTTCTCCCAGATACGCAGTATTTT
- | TRBJ2-3 | TRBV28 | - | CASSLSVGFSDTQYF | TGTGCCAGCAGTTTATCGGTGGGATTTTCAGATACGCAGTATTTT
- | TRBJ2-1 | TRBV10-3 | - | CAIGIQGNEQFF | TGTGCCATCGGTATACAGGGAAATGAGCAGTTCTTC
- | TRBJ2-7 | TRBV28 | few | CASSAPGHIPFEQYF | TGTGCCAGCAGTGCCCCGGGACACATCCCCTTCGAGCAGTACTTC
TRBD1 | TRBJ2-1 | TRBV12-3/TRBV12-4 | - | CASSIGTGYYNEQFF | TGTGCCAGCAGTATCGGGACAGGGTACTACAATGAGCAGTTCTTC
- | TRBJ2-5 | TRBV4-1 | - | CASSQGTLAQETQYF | TGCGCCAGCAGCCAAGGGACGCTGGCCCAAGAGACCCAGTACTTC
- | TRBJ2-7 | TRBV7-2 | few | CASGYTGGGYEQYF | TGTGCCAGCGGTTATACAGGGGGGGGCTACGAGCAGTACTTC
- | TRBJ1-2 | TRBV4-3 | - | CASSQAFIQGWEEDGYTF | TGCGCCAGCAGCCAAGCCTTCATACAGGGCTGGGAGGAGGATGGCTACACCTTC
TRBD2 | TRBJ2-3 | TRBV4-2 | many | CASSQEPAGAPDTQYF | TGTGCCAGCAGCCAAGAGCCAGCGGGAGCCCCAGATACGCAGTATTTT
TRBD1 | TRBJ2-3 | TRBV19 | - | CASSRTGEADTQYF | TGTGCCAGTAGTAGGACAGGGGAGGCAGATACGCAGTATTTT
TRBD2 | TRBJ2-1 | TRBV12-3/TRBV12-4 | - | CASSSYSGSPDEQFF | TGTGCCAGCAGTTCTTATAGCGGGAGTCCCGATGAGCAGTTCTTC
TRBD1 | TRBJ1-4 | TRBV25-1 | few | CASSDPRQGPGWKLLF | TGTGCCAGCAGTGATCCACGACAGGGCCCAGGTTGGAAACTGCTTTTT
- | TRBJ2-7 | TRBV28 | - | CASSFGGANAYEQYF | TGTGCCAGCAGTTTTGGAGGGGCCAATGCCTACGAGCAGTACTTC
- | TRBJ2-5 | TRBV7-2 | few | CASSITETQYF | TGTGCCAGCAGCATCACAGAGACCCAGTACTTC
- | TRBJ1-1 | TRBV11-1 | once | CTSSLISEGGAFF | TGTACCAGCAGCTTAATATCTGAGGGAGGAGCTTTCTTT
- | TRBJ2-7 | TRBV7-3 | - | CASSQEDVGVKYF | TGTGCCAGCAGTCAAGAGGACGTGGGGGTGAAGTACTTC
- | TRBJ1-2 | TRBV28 | few | CASSSDMTNYYGYTF | TGTGCCAGCAGTTCGGACATGACAAACTACTATGGCTACACCTTC
- | TRBJ1-1 | TRBV15 | - | CATTTTMGQSEAFF | TGTGCCACCACAACCACCATGGGGCAAAGTGAAGCTTTCTTT
- | TRBJ2-7 | TRBV7-2 | - | CASSSQRGYEQYF | TGTGCCAGCAGCTCGCAGCGAGGATACGAGCAGTACTTC